These T cell receptor beta chains were read from a single sample in a study of naive and memory T cell subsets. TCRdb analysed the UMI-ligation and nested PCR reads with MiXCR anew, one entry per CDR3 protein. Among 150,000 or so distinct CDR3 sequences, over 15% were seen once, and the ten largest hold about 0.14%. The sample comprised naive CD4+ T cells from blood. Receptors were obtained from a human donor in good health. Both conserved end residues are part of each CDR3. D genes are given only for firm matches. Size is omitted from some rows. Given values are once, few, many or a class for expanded clones.

j_gene | v_gene | abundance | d_gene | CDR3aa | CDR3nt
TRBJ2-7 | TRBV6-1 | . | . | CASSEDRAYEQYF | TGTGCCAGCAGTGAAGACAGGGCCTACGAGCAGTACTTC
TRBJ1-1 | TRBV3-1 | many | . | CASSLVQNTEAFF | TGTGCCAGCAGCCTTGTCCAGAACACTGAAGCTTTCTTT
TRBJ2-5 | TRBV29-1 | few | . | CSVVDRRETQYF | TGCAGCGTTGTTGACCGCCGAGAGACCCAGTACTTC
TRBJ1-2 | TRBV3-1 | . | . | CASSQDYRFNYGYTF | TGTGCCAGCAGCCAAGATTACAGATTTAACTATGGCTACACCTTC
TRBJ2-3 | TRBV9 | few | TRBD1 | CASSVGDRALHSDTQYF | TGTGCCAGCAGCGTAGGGGACAGGGCCTTACACTCAGATACGCAGTATTTT
TRBJ2-4 | TRBV20-1 | . | TRBD2 | CSAGPTGLAGGPDVKNIQYF | TGCAGTGCTGGACCGACGGGGCTAGCGGGAGGGCCCGATGTCAAAAACATTCAGTACTTC
TRBJ2-2 | TRBV7-9 | . | TRBD1 | CASDRGQFANTGELFF | TGTGCCAGCGATAGGGGACAGTTCGCGAACACCGGGGAGCTGTTTTTT
TRBJ1-5 | TRBV5-1 | few | . | CASSLDLSNQPQHF | TGCGCCAGCAGCTTGGACCTAAGCAATCAGCCCCAGCATTTT
TRBJ2-7 | TRBV30 | . | . | CAWSVLGEQYF | TGTGCCTGGAGTGTTCTCGGGGAGCAGTACTTC
TRBJ2-3 | TRBV11-2 | many | . | CASSFTRTDTQYF | TGTGCCAGCAGCTTCACTCGGACAGATACGCAGTATTTT
TRBJ1-3 | TRBV29-1 | few | TRBD1 | CSVRGTASGNTIYF | TGCAGCGTCCGAGGGACAGCGTCGGGAAACACCATATATTTT
TRBJ2-1 | TRBV19 | . | TRBD2 | CASALTSGRVNEQFF | TGTGCCAGTGCCTTGACTAGCGGGAGAGTCAATGAGCAGTTCTTC
TRBJ2-2 | TRBV7-2 | once | . | CASSTGLPPTGELFF | TGTGCCAGCAGCACTGGACTCCCTCCCACCGGGGAGCTGTTTTTT
TRBJ2-3 | TRBV9 | . | . | CASSVVVTPTDTQYF | TGTGCCAGCAGCGTAGTAGTTACTCCCACAGATACGCAGTATTTT
TRBJ2-7 | TRBV6-1 | many | . | CASSGGTRNYEQYF | TGTGCCAGCAGTGGCGGGACACGTAACTACGAGCAGTACTTC
TRBJ2-7 | TRBV3-1 | once | TRBD2 | CASSQDPAGANEQYF | TGTGCCAGCAGCCAAGATCCGGCGGGAGCTAACGAGCAGTACTTC
TRBJ2-2 | TRBV7-6 | few | . | CASSLAPSAAANTGELFF | TGTGCCAGCAGCTTAGCACCCTCCGCCGCCGCGAACACCGGGGAGCTGTTTTTT
TRBJ1-1 | TRBV7-8 | few | . | CASSLARQLNTEAFF | TGTGCCAGCAGCTTAGCGAGGCAGCTGAACACTGAAGCTTTCTTT
TRBJ2-3 | TRBV9 | . | TRBD2 | CASSRREAHTDTQYF | TGTGCCAGCAGCCGTCGGGAGGCTCACACAGATACGCAGTATTTT
TRBJ2-1 | TRBV5-1 | few | . | CASSLAGLNEQFF | TGCGCCAGCAGCTTGGCGGGGTTAAATGAGCAGTTCTTC
TRBJ2-5 | TRBV5-1 | few | . | CASSARGFETQYF | TGCGCCAGCAGCGCCAGGGGTTTTGAGACCCAGTACTTC
TRBJ2-7 | TRBV11-2 | . | TRBD1 | CASSLDSWEGTGVEQYF | TGTGCCAGCAGCTTAGATTCGTGGGAAGGGACAGGGGTCGAGCAGTACTTC
TRBJ2-3 | TRBV6-2/TRBV6-3 | few | TRBD1 | CASSYRTGDFTDTQYF | TGTGCCAGCAGTTACCGTACAGGGGATTTCACAGATACGCAGTATTTT
TRBJ2-7 | TRBV10-3 | many | TRBD2 | CAISEGTSSYEQYF | TGTGCCATCAGTGAAGGGACTAGCTCCTACGAGCAGTACTTC
TRBJ1-1 | TRBV9 | . | . | CASSGGARGTEAFF | TGTGCCAGCAGCGGAGGGGCGAGGGGGACTGAAGCTTTCTTT
TRBJ1-1 | TRBV20-1 | few | TRBD1 | CSARDRRGQNTEAFF | TGCAGTGCTAGAGATCGAAGGGGGCAGAACACTGAAGCTTTCTTT
TRBJ2-5 | TRBV5-6 | many | TRBD2 | CASIMGASGRIFGETQYF | TGTGCCAGCATCATGGGGGCTAGCGGGAGGATATTCGGTGAGACCCAGTACTTC
TRBJ2-5 | TRBV20-1 | . | . | CSALSRYHQETQYF | TGCAGTGCTTTAAGCAGGTACCATCAAGAGACCCAGTACTTC
TRBJ1-2 | TRBV12-5 | . | TRBD1 | CATSTGQGAGSGEGYTF | TGTGCTACCAGCACGGGACAGGGGGCAGGTTCAGGAGAAGGCTACACCTTC
TRBJ2-7 | TRBV29-1 | few | . | CSVIKAYEQYF | TGCAGCGTTATCAAGGCCTACGAGCAGTACTTC
TRBJ2-7 | TRBV24-1 | . | TRBD2 | CATSDSAGWRERYEQYF | TGTGCCACCAGTGATTCTGCGGGCTGGCGGGAGAGGTACGAGCAGTACTTC
TRBJ2-5 | TRBV5-4 | . | . | CASSLMGSETQYF | TGTGCCAGCAGCTTGATGGGGTCGGAGACCCAGTACTTC
TRBJ2-5 | TRBV29-1 | . | TRBD2 | CSVVVGSGKETQYF | TGCAGCGTTGTGGTTGGGAGCGGGAAAGAGACCCAGTACTTC
TRBJ1-2 | TRBV28 | . | . | CASSFRSGYGYTF | TGTGCCAGCAGTTTTCGGTCTGGGTATGGCTACACCTTC
TRBJ2-1 | TRBV19 | . | . | CASSMGFPSYNEQFF | TGTGCCAGTAGTATGGGGTTTCCCTCCTACAATGAGCAGTTCTTC
TRBJ2-1 | TRBV4-1 | . | . | CASSQDPGAREEFF | TGCGCCAGCAGCCAAGACCCCGGAGCCCGGGAAGAGTTCTTC
TRBJ2-6 | TRBV10-3 | . | . | CATEGRANVLTF | TGTGCCACCGAGGGTAGGGCCAACGTCCTGACTTTC
TRBJ1-2 | TRBV10-3 | few | . | CAITETGFDYGYTF | TGTGCCATCACCGAGACGGGATTCGACTATGGCTACACCTTC
TRBJ2-1 | TRBV19 | few | . | CASSLKRQVYNEQFF | TGTGCCAGTAGTTTAAAGCGACAAGTCTACAATGAGCAGTTCTTC
TRBJ1-1 | TRBV10-3 | . | . | CAISTQMAEAFF | TGTGCCATCAGTACTCAGATGGCTGAAGCTTTCTTT
TRBJ1-2 | TRBV12-3/TRBV12-4 | . | . | CASSSPPRGYGYTF | TGTGCCAGCAGTTCCCCTCCCAGGGGTTATGGCTACACCTTC
TRBJ2-7 | TRBV6-5 | few | . | CASSYYSGQITYEQYF | TGTGCCAGCAGTTACTATTCAGGGCAAATTACCTACGAGCAGTACTTC
TRBJ1-5 | TRBV27 | few | . | CASSLEGRPNQPQHF | TGTGCCAGCAGTTTAGAGGGACGGCCCAATCAGCCCCAGCATTTT
TRBJ2-7 | TRBV10-3 | few | TRBD2 | CASTSGRPSYEQYF | TGTGCCTCGACTAGCGGGAGGCCCTCCTACGAGCAGTACTTC
TRBJ2-7 | TRBV28 | . | . | CASSLSPGEVSYEQYF | TGTGCCAGCAGTTTATCTCCGGGAGAGGTCTCCTACGAGCAGTACTTC
TRBJ2-7 | TRBV12-3/TRBV12-4 | few | . | CASSQTRIYEQYF | TGTGCCAGCAGCCAGACGCGAATCTACGAGCAGTACTTC
TRBJ2-3 | TRBV24-1 | many | . | CATSGSADSTDTQYF | TGTGCCACCAGTGGTTCCGCGGATAGCACAGATACGCAGTATTTT
TRBJ2-2 | TRBV2 | . | TRBD2 | CASSGEGTGELFF | TGTGCCAGCAGTGGGGAGGGCACCGGGGAGCTGTTTTTT
TRBJ2-7 | TRBV18 | few | . | CASSRGGKGMVNEQYF | TGTGCCAGCTCACGTGGAGGAAAGGGGATGGTGAACGAGCAGTACTTC
TRBJ2-7 | TRBV20-1 | few | . | CSARGSGPSYEQYF | TGCAGTGCTAGAGGGAGCGGGCCCTCCTACGAGCAGTACTTC
TRBJ2-1 | TRBV24-1 | few | TRBD2 | CATSVAGGSNEQFF | TGTGCCACCAGTGTGGCGGGAGGGTCCAATGAGCAGTTCTTC
TRBJ2-7 | TRBV7-2 | . | TRBD2 | CASSPLAGDYEQYF | TGTGCCAGCAGCCCACTAGCGGGGGACTACGAGCAGTACTTC
TRBJ1-6 | TRBV15 | . | . | CATSRAGSSYNSPLHF | TGTGCCACCAGCAGAGCAGGGAGCTCCTATAATTCACCCCTCCACTTT